Sequencing of this T cell receptor (beta chain) was carried out in a study of CD8 T cells in Susac syndrome. Random hexamers served to reverse transcribe about 0.45 to 1 ug RNA. The immunoSEQ assay covered 54 Vbeta and 13 Jbeta segments for CDR3. TCRdb passed the immunoSEQ multiplex PCR reads through MiXCR, listing each CDR3 protein once. This table has roughly 300,000 distinct CDR3 sequences, 80% to 90% appearing once. The sequenced material came from CD8+ T cells from PBMCs. The source is a human donor with multiple sclerosis.

The CDR3 DNA reads as TGTGCCAGCAGCTTTTCACTACAGGGGGCTCTAAATTCACCCCTCCACTTT. Protein: CASSFSLQGALNSPLHF. The J gene is TRBJ1-6, the V gene TRBV7-8; 9 nucleotides align to TRBD1. CDR3 length equals 17 residues. V was pared by 3 bases and J by 7 bases, with 10 bases of the junction left unmatched. Per germline, CDR1 SGHVS and CDR2 FQNEAQ.